This TCR beta chain was retrieved from a study of blood T cell repertoires in COVID-19. Whole-study context: Acute-phase and convalescent COVID-19 samples originated in the United States, Italy and Spain. T cells, B-cell-depleted T cells, or PBMCs supplied cDNA or gDNA.

The CDR3 length is 13 residues. The V and J ends lost 3 bases and 3 bases respectively, with 10 bases between them. Germline CDR1 is SGHRS and CDR2 is YFSETQ. As originally analysed: Scientists estimated how many nucleated cells there were by amplifying reference gene primers. Using immunoSEQ multiplex PCR, the repertoire was profiled, and TCRdb retains in-frame clones only, with some absent. V, J and clone size reflect that table, while D and trimming were determined from the DNA. The table lists about 39,000 clones, 65% to 90% of them singletons, with over 8.5% in the top ten. This receptor was obtained from a human donor in a cohort sampled during active COVID-19. Source material: peripheral blood. The V call is TRBV5-1, the J call TRBJ2-7, with D unclear. DNA of the CDR3: TGCGCCAGCAGCTCCCAGGAAGTCTACGAGCAGTACTTC. This sequence encodes CASSSQEVYEQYF.